The next 9 T cell receptor beta chains were all read from a single sample in a study of T cells after yellow fever vaccination (dated by TCRdb to about 2019). The protocol used for the library was 5' RACE. These reads were obtained on an Illumina NovaSeq 6000. Using fastp trimming at Q25 and MiXCR clonotype assembly, TCRdb reanalyzed the public sequencing data and kept in-frame beta chains. Rows are combined by CDR3 protein, so each entry shows the most common genes and DNA. The sample table records 250,000 to 400,000 distinct CDR3 sequences; roughly 4.3% of these occur just once. The ten largest account for roughly 24% of the sample. Reading the label with the study, this specimen's treatment or condition is: live attenuated yellow fever vaccine strain. The sequences come from PBMCs, collected 5 days after the yellow fever booster vaccination. The receptors here all came from a young man who received the YFV17D yellow fever vaccine.

This chain's CDR3 is CASSLWGTANSGNTIYF. The CDR3 DNA sequence: TGTGCCAGCAGTTTATGGGGGACAGCCAACTCTGGAAACACCATATATTTT. The chain is built from TRBV28 and TRBJ1-3, with TRBD1 identical over 7 bases. The ends lost 0 bases at V and 0 bases at J; junction bases unmatched: 5. The CDR3 covers 17 residues. Looked up from germline, CDR1 is MDHEN and CDR2 is SYDVKM.

This clonotype was counted between two and nine times. This chain links TRBV12-3 or TRBV12-4 with TRBJ2-1, with D perhaps matching TRBD2 (6 bases). The CDR3 has 13 residues. The ends were cut back, 11 bases at V and 5 bases at J, with 16 bases in the middle. In DNA, the CDR3 is TGTGCCGGCCGGCGGGATACAAACAATGAGCAGTTCTTC. It yields the protein CAGRRDTNNEQFF.

This clonotype was counted only a few times. Compared with germline, one end of the junction differs, possibly owing to a read error. In nucleotides, the CDR3 is TGTGCCAGCAGTCCCCAGGGGGCGGGGTACAGTGAGCAGTTCTTC. Encoded protein: CASSPQGAGYSEQFF. This rearrangement joins TRBV7-2 to TRBJ2-1; 8 bases match TRBD1. The CDR3 runs 15 residues. Germline V gene lookup returns CDR1 SGHTA and CDR2 FQGNSA. Variable domain in full (rest from reference TRBV7-2 and TRBJ2-1): GAGVSQSPSNKVTEKGKDVELRCDPISGHTALYWYRQSLGQGLEFLIYFQGNSAPDKSGLPSDRFSAERTGGSVSTLTIQRTQQEDSAVYLCASSPQGAGYSEQFFGPGTRLTVL.

The rearrangement uses TRBV19 and TRBJ2-4, with D possibly TRBD1 on 6 matching bases. V dropped 5 bases and J dropped 1 base, with 18 bases sitting between them. The CDR3 spans 17 residues. Germline CDR1 reads LNHDA; CDR2 reads SQIVND (reference sequence). For the CDR3, the DNA is TGTGCCAGTAGTCCGTCTCCACAGGGCTCGGCCAAAAACATTCAGTACTTC. This codes for CASSPSPQGSAKNIQYF. The full variable domain, rest sourced from reference TRBV19 and TRBJ2-4, is DGGITQSPKYLFRKEGQNVTLSCEQNLNHDAMYWYRQDPGQGLRLIYYSQIVNDFQKGDIAEGYSVSREKKESFPLTVTSAQKNPTAFYLCASSPSPQGSAKNIQYFGAGTRLSVL.

The table lists this clonotype with a few counts. V is TRBV9 and J is TRBJ1-1; 7 nucleotides agree with TRBD1. V lost 2 bases and J lost 2; bases outside the gene matches: 3. The CDR3 is made up of 14 amino acids. The germline CDR1 and CDR2 sequences are SGDLS and YYNGEE. The CDR3 nucleotides are TGTGCCAGCAGCGTCACAGGGGTTAACACTGAAGCTTTCTTT. Residues: CASSVTGVNTEAFF.

This clonotype was observed a few times. The chain uses TRBV3-1 and TRBJ1-3; no definite D call. The length of the CDR3 is 14 residues. Per germline, CDR1 LGHDT and CDR2 YNNKEL (reference sequence). Trimming removed 2 bases from V and 0 bases from J, with 5 bases in between. This chain's CDR3 is CASSQSLSGNTIYF. Written as DNA, the CDR3 is TGTGCCAGCAGCCAAAGTCTCTCTGGAAACACCATATATTTT.

This clonotype was recorded many times. The V and J genes are TRBV12-3 or TRBV12-4 and TRBJ2-5; 8 bases map to TRBD1. V was clipped by 5 bases and J by 5 bases; unmatched bases: 4. There are 13 residues in the CDR3. Here the CDR3 reads CASSPGQVETQYF. In nucleotides, the CDR3 is TGTGCCAGCAGTCCGGGACAGGTTGAGACCCAGTACTTC.

This clonotype was detected many times. V and J are TRBV18 and TRBJ2-5; D might be TRBD1 (5 bases). The CDR3 is 13 amino acids. V was pared by 3 bases and J by 2 bases, with 7 bases between. Per the germline V gene, CDR1 is KGHSH and CDR2 is LQKENI. The CDR3 DNA reads as TGTGCCAGCTCACCCGACAGTCAAGAGACCCAGTACTTC. Protein sequence: CASSPDSQETQYF.

The table lists this clonotype with many counts. V gene TRBV14 combines with J gene TRBJ2-5; D uncertain. Trimming pared 0 bases from V and 0 bases from J, leaving 5 bases between. Germline CDR1 is SGHDN and CDR2 is FVKESK. The CDR3 has 14 amino acids. For the CDR3, the DNA is TGTGCCAGCAGCCAAGATTTTAACCAAGAGACCCAGTACTTC. Translation: CASSQDFNQETQYF.